This TCR beta chain is from a study of blood T cell repertoires in COVID-19. Study background: Material from acute and convalescent COVID-19 was sourced from the United States, Italy and Spain. The analysed material was cDNA or gDNA that came from T cells, B-cell-depleted T cells, or PBMCs.

The CDR3 length is 13 residues. V was shortened by 4 bases and J by 4 bases, with 10 bases between the two germline ends. Per germline, CDR1 SGHDN and CDR2 FVKESK. As processed by the authors: Amplification of reference gene primers provided the estimated nucleated cell counts. Only in-frame clones appear in the TCRdb table, and some are missing; sequencing was by immunoSEQ multiplex PCR. The V and J calls and clone size are taken from that table; D and trimming were inferred from the DNA. The data contain some 290,000 clones, roughly 91% of them seen just once; the ten biggest clones take up roughly 11%.

The sequencing input was peripheral blood. This receptor was taken from a woman in her thirties with COVID-19, enrolled during active disease. The V gene is TRBV14, the J gene TRBJ1-2, with a weak D call TRBD1 (6 bases). The CDR3, as DNA: TGTGCCAGCAGCCTACAGGGCTCCTATGGCTACACCTTC. Protein: CASSLQGSYGYTF.